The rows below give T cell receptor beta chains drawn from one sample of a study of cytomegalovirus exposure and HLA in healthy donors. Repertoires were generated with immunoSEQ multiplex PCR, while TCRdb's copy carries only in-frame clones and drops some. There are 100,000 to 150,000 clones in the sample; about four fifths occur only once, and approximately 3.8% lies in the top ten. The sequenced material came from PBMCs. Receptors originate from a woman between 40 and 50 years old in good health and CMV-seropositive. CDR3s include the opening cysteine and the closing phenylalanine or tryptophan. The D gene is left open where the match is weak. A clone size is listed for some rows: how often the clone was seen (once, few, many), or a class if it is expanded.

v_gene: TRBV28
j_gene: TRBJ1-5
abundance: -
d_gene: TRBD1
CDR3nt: TGTGCCAGCAGTCCCCCATTGACAGGGAACAATCAGCCCCAGCATTTT
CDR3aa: CASSPPLTGNNQPQHF

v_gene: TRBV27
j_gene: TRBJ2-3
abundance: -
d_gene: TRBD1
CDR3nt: TGTGCCAGCAGTCCCTGGACAGGGCCTAGGGCAGATACGCAGTATTTT
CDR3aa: CASSPWTGPRADTQYF

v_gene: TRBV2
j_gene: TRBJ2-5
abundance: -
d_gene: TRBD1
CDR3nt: TGTGCCAGCAGCTATGACAGGGCAGAGGGGCAAGAGACCCAGTACTTC
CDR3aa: CASSYDRAEGQETQYF

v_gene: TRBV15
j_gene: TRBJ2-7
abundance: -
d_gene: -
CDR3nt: TGTGCCACCAGCAGAGATCCGAGTTCCTACGAGCAGTACTTC
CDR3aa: CATSRDPSSYEQYF

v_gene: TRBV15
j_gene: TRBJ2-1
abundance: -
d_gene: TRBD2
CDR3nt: TGTGCCACCAGCAGAGCGGGACTAGCGGACAATGAGCAGTTCTTC
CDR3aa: CATSRAGLADNEQFF

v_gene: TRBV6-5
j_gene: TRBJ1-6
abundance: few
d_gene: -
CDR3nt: TGTGCCAGCAGCCACGGCGGGACGGTTAATTCACCCCTCCACTTT
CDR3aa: CASSHGGTVNSPLHF

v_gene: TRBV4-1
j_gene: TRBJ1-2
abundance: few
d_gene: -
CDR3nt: TGCGCCAGCAGCCACCACATGGACCGACAGAAGCATGGCTACACCTTC
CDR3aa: CASSHHMDRQKHGYTF

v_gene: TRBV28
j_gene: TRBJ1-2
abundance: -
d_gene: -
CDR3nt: TGTGCCAGCAGTGATGGCATGTGGCAGGGGCCGACCCTCTATGGCTACACCTTC
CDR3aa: CASSDGMWQGPTLYGYTF

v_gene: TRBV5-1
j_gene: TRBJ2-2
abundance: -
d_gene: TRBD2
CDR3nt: TGCGCCAGCAGCCGGACTAGCGGGAGGGCAACCGGGGAGCTGTTTTTT
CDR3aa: CASSRTSGRATGELFF

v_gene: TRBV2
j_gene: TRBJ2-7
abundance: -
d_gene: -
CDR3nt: TGTGCCAGCAGGCTTACTTACGAGCAGTACTTC
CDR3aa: CASRLTYEQYF

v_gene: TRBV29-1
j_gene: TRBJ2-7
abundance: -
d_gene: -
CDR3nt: TGCAGCGTCGGGTCCGGTGTCGGCCGGCCCTCCTACGAGCAGTACTTC
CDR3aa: CSVGSGVGRPSYEQYF

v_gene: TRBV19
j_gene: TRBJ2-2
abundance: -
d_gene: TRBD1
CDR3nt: TGTGCCAGTAAGGACAGGGCGGACACCGGGGAGCTGTTTTTT
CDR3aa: CASKDRADTGELFF

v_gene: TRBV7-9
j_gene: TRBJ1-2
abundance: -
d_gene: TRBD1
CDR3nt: TGTTCCAGCACTGGGACAGACTATGGCTACACCTTC
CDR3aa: CSSTGTDYGYTF

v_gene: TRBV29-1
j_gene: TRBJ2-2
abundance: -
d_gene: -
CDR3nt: TGCAGCGTTGGACAGTACACCGGGGAGCTGTTTTTT
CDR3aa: CSVGQYTGELFF

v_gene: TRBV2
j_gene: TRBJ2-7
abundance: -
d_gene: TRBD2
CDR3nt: TGTGCCAGCAGGGCCGTTACTAGCGGGAGCTACGAGCAGTACTTC
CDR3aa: CASRAVTSGSYEQYF

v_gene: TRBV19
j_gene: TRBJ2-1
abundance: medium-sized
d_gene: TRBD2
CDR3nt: TGTGCCAGTAGAGAGCTAGCGGGAGCAAATGAGCAGTTCTTC
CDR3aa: CASRELAGANEQFF

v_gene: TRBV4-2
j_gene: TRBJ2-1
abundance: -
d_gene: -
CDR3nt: TGTGCCAGCAGCCAAGATGATCCCCTTAACCCCTGGAGGGAGGCTTTAGATGAGCAGTTCTTC
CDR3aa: CASSQDDPLNPWREALDEQFF

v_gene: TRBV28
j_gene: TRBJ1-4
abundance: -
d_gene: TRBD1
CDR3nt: TGTGCCAGCAAGACAGGGGGCATGAATGAAAAACTGTTTTTT
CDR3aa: CASKTGGMNEKLFF

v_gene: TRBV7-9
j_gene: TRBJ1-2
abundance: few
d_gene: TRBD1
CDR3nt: TGTGCCAGCAGCGCAACAGGGGTTCCTTTCTATGGCTACACCTTC
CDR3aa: CASSATGVPFYGYTF

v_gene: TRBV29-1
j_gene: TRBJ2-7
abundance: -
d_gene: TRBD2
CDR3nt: TGCAGCGCAAAAGGGGCTTATAGCGGGCCCCAACCTTCCTACTTC
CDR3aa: CSAKGAYSGPQPSYF

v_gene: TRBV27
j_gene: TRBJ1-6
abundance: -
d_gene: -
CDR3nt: TGTGCCAGCAGTCTGGTAACGGGGTCTCTCTCACCCCTCCACTTT
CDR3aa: CASSLVTGSLSPLHF

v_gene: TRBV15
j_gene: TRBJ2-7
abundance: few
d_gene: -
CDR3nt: TGTGCCACCAGCATAGACAGAAACTACGAGCAGTACTTC
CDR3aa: CATSIDRNYEQYF

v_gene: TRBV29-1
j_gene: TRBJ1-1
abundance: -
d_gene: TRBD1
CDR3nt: TGCAGCGTTGAGGGGTTGTGGACAGGGGGCGGGGACACTGAAGCTTTCTTT
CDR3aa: CSVEGLWTGGGDTEAFF

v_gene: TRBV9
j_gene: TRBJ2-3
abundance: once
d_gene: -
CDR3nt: TGTGCCAGCAGCGCTACTTGGACTGATACGCAGTATTTT
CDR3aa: CASSATWTDTQYF

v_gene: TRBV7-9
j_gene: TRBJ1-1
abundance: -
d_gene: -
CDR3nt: TGTGCCAGCAGCCTAGGGGGGGGCACTGAAGCTTTCTTT
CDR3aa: CASSLGGGTEAFF

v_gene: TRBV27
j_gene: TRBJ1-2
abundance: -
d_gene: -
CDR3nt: TGTGCCAGCAGTTTACGATGGGAGACGGTCTATGGCTACACCTTC
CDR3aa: CASSLRWETVYGYTF

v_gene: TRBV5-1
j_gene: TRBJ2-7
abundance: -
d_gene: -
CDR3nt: TGCGCCAGCAGCTTGGAGGATGCCCCTCGACTTTGGTACGAGCAGTACTTC
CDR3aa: CASSLEDAPRLWYEQYF

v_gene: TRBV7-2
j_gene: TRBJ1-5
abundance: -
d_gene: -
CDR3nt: TGTGCCAGCAGCTTATTCACACAGCCCCAGCATTTT
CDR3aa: CASSLFTQPQHF

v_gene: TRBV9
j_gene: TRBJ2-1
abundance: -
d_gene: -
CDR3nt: TGTGCCAGCAGCGCGGATGTAGCTCATGAGCAGTTCTTC
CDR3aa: CASSADVAHEQFF

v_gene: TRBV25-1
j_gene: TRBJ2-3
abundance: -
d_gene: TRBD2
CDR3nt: TGTGCCAGCAGTGAACTAGCGGGAGGGCCAGATACGCAGTATTTT
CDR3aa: CASSELAGGPDTQYF

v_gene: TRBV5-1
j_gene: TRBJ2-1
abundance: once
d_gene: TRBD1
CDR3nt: TGCGCCAGCAGCACGACAGGGGTGACTGAGCAGTTCTTC
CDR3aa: CASSTTGVTEQFF

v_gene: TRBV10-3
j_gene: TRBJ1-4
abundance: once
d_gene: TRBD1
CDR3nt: TGTGCCATCAGTGAGACATGGGACAGGCTACCGGGGGAAAAACTGTTTTTT
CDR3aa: CAISETWDRLPGEKLFF

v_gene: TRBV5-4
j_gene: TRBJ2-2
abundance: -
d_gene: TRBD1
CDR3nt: TGTGCCAGCAGCTTGGTGGGACAGGGGAACACCGGGGAGCTGTTTTTT
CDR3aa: CASSLVGQGNTGELFF

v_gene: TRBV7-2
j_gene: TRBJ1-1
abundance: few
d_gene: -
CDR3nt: TGTGCCAGCAGCCCGGGACATAACACTGAAGCTTTCTTT
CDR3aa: CASSPGHNTEAFF

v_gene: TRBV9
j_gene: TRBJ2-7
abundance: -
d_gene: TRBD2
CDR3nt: TGTGCCAGCAGTCTAGCGGGAGGGCCGTCCTACGAGCAGTACTTC
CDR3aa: CASSLAGGPSYEQYF

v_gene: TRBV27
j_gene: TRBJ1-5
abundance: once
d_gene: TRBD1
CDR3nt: TGTGCCAGCAAACCAGACCCGGGGGACAGGGGCATTCAGCCCCAGCATTTT
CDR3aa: CASKPDPGDRGIQPQHF

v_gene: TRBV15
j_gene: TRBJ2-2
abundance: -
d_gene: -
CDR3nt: TGTGCCACCTCGGCAGGGCCGAACACCGGGGAGCTGTTTTTT
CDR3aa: CATSAGPNTGELFF

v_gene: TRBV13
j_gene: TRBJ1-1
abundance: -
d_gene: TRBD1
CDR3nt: TGTGCCAGCAGCTCGCGACAGGGAGGTACTGAAGCTTTCTTT
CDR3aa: CASSSRQGGTEAFF

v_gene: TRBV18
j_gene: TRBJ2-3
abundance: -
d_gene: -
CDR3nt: TGTGCCAGCTCACCAAAGCATAGCACAGATACGCAGTATTTT
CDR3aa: CASSPKHSTDTQYF

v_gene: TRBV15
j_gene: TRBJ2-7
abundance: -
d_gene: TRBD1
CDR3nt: TGTGCCACCAGCCCGGGGGGACAGGGGAGTGAGCAGTACTTC
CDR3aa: CATSPGGQGSEQYF